This T cell receptor beta chain was recorded in a study of blood T cell repertoires in COVID-19. Patients from Seattle were sampled longitudinally, starting during active infection. Trimming took 1 base from V and 6 from J; bases not matched to a gene: 5. The CDR3 totals 16 residues. Germline CDR1 SGHRS, CDR2 YFSETQ. Original processing notes: Estimation of nucleated cell counts was performed using reference gene primer amplification. The table came from immunoSEQ multiplex PCR; TCRdb's copy has only in-frame clones and leaves some out. That table furnishes V, J and clone size, whereas the DNA furnished D and trimming. The table shows some 120,000 clones, with 60% to 80% occurring only once.

The receptor was isolated from a man older than 75 with COVID-19, enrolled during active disease. Sequencing was done on a sample of peripheral blood. The chain couples TRBV5-1 to TRBJ2-1, with 12 bases aligning to TRBD2. The CDR3 sequence: CASSLLTSGRFNEQFF. The CDR3 DNA reads TGCGCCAGCAGCTTGCTGACTAGCGGGAGATTCAATGAGCAGTTCTTC. Full variable domain (remainder filled in from reference TRBV5-1 and TRBJ2-1): KAGVTQTPRYLIKTRGQQVTLSCSPISGHRSVSWYQQTPGQGLQFLFEYFSETQRNKGNFPGRFSGRQFSNSRSEMNVSTLELGDSALYLCASSLLTSGRFNEQFFGPGTRLTVL.